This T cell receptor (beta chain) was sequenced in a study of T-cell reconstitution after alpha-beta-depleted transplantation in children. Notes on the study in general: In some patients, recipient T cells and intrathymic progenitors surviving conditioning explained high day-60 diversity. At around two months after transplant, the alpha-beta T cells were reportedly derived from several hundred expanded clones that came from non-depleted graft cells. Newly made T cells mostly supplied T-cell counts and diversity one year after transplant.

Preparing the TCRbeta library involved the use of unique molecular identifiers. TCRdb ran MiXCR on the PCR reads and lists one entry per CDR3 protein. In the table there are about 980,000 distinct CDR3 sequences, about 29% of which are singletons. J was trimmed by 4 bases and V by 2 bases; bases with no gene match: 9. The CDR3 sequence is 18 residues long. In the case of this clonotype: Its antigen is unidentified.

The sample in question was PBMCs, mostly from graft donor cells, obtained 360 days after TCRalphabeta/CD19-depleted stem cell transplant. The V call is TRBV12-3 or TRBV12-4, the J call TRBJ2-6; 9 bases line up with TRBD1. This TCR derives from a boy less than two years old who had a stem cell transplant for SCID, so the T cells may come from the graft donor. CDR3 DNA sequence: TGTGCCAGCAGTTTAAAGGGACAGGGTACAGCCGGGGCCAACGTCCTGACTTTC. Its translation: CASSLKGQGTAGANVLTF.